The 11 T cell receptor beta chains below were found in one sample sequenced in a study of blood T cell repertoires in COVID-19. Produced via immunoSEQ multiplex PCR; TCRdb's table is partial and in-frame only. Counted here are just over 250,000 clones, more than 75% occurring once; the ten biggest clones make up approximately 2.2%. The sample was peripheral blood. The receptors stem from a woman between 50 and 59 years old with acute or convalescent COVID-19.

This clone was seen just once. The chain links TRBV28 to TRBJ1-1, with 7 nucleotides matching TRBD1. The germline V gene has CDR1 MDHEN and CDR2 SYDVKM. The CDR3 totals 14 residues. With 7 bases clipped from V and 2 bases from J, the junction kept 7 bases outside the gene matches. The CDR3 is CASNYEGANTEAFF. As DNA, the CDR3 is TGTGCCAGCAATTACGAGGGGGCAAACACTGAAGCTTTCTTT. The entire variable domain, with the rest obtained from reference TRBV28 and TRBJ1-1, is as follows: DVKVTQSSRYLVKRTGEKVFLECVQDMDHENMFWYRQDPGLGLRLIYFSYDVKMKEKGDIPEGYSVSREKKERFSLILESASTNQTSMYLCASNYEGANTEAFFGQGTRLTVV.

The V and J genes are TRBV5-1 and TRBJ2-1; 12 bases match TRBD2. The CDR3 is made up of 16 amino acids. CDR1 is SGHRS, CDR2 YFSETQ, per germline. V dropped 3 bases and J dropped 4; count of bases not matched to a gene: 5. Here the CDR3 reads CASSSTLAGGYNEQFF. Written as DNA, the CDR3 is TGCGCCAGCAGCTCGACCCTAGCGGGAGGGTACAATGAGCAGTTCTTC. Based on the CDR3 plus reference TRBV5-1 and TRBJ2-1, the full variable domain is KAGVTQTPRYLIKTRGQQVTLSCSPISGHRSVSWYQQTPGQGLQFLFEYFSETQRNKGNFPGRFSGRQFSNSRSEMNVSTLELGDSALYLCASSSTLAGGYNEQFFGPGTRLTVL.

This clone came up once. The chain joins TRBV29-1 to TRBJ2-1; 8 positions match TRBD1. Germline V gives CDR1 SQVTM, CDR2 ANQGSEA. V lost 8 bases and J lost 8; bases outside the gene matches: 8. The CDR3 loop spans 12 amino acids. The CDR3, as DNA: TGCAGCCACCGACAGGGGTGGGATGAGCAGTTCTTC. It translates to CSHRQGWDEQFF.

The chain combines TRBV7-2 with TRBJ2-7; 8 positions agree with TRBD2. The CDR3 is 16 amino acids. The J segment lost 3 bases and the V segment lost 1 base, leaving 8 bases of the junction unmatched. Germline lookup yields CDR1 SGHTA and CDR2 FQGNSA. The CDR3 nucleotides are TGTGCCAGCAGCTTAGTTCCGGGAGGGCCCGTCTACGAGCAGTACTTC. The encoded protein is CASSLVPGGPVYEQYF. Together with reference TRBV7-2 and TRBJ2-7, the CDR3 gives the full variable domain: GAGVSQSPSNKVTEKGKDVELRCDPISGHTALYWYRQSLGQGLEFLIYFQGNSAPDKSGLPSDRFSAERTGGSVSTLTIQRTQQEDSAVYLCASSLVPGGPVYEQYFGPGTRLTVT.

V and J are TRBV5-1 and TRBJ2-1, with 14 nucleotides matching TRBD2. CDR3 length equals 15 residues. Germline CDR1 and CDR2: SGHRS and YFSETQ. The trim removed 1 base at V and 12 bases at J, leaving 6 bases unmatched. CDR3 region: CASSLQGTSGSRQFF. CDR3 coding DNA: TGCGCCAGCAGCTTGCAGGGGACTAGCGGGAGCAGGCAGTTCTTC. The full variable domain, its missing parts supplied by reference TRBV5-1 and TRBJ2-1, is KAGVTQTPRYLIKTRGQQVTLSCSPISGHRSVSWYQQTPGQGLQFLFEYFSETQRNKGNFPGRFSGRQFSNSRSEMNVSTLELGDSALYLCASSLQGTSGSRQFFGPGTRLTVL.

The chain is built from TRBV2 and TRBJ2-2; a weak D match, TRBD1 (6 bases). This CDR3 is built from 15 residues. Germline V lookup: CDR1 SNHLY, CDR2 FYNNEI. Trimming pared 8 bases from V and 4 bases from J, leaving 17 bases between. This chain's CDR3 is CASADSLRGTGELFF. DNA of the CDR3: TGTGCCAGCGCGGACAGCTTAAGGGGCACCGGGGAGCTGTTTTTT.

This clone was counted a single time. This chain uses TRBV5-1 with TRBJ2-5; D not resolved. The CDR3 is 12 amino acids. The germline CDR1 and CDR2 sequences are SGHRS and YFSETQ. The ends were cut back, 4 bases at V and 4 bases at J, with 8 bases in the middle. The CDR3: CASSPDSETQYF. Written as DNA, the CDR3 is TGCGCCAGCAGCCCAGACTCAGAGACCCAGTACTTC.

J is TRBJ1-5 and V is TRBV28; 7 bases match TRBD1. Germline CDR1 and CDR2: MDHEN and SYDVKM. After removal of 7 bases from V and 6 bases from J, the junction contained 15 bases not matched to a gene. This CDR3 has 16 amino acids. This CDR3 is CASTQPRRGLSQPQHF. DNA for the CDR3: TGTGCCAGCACACAACCTAGGAGGGGGCTGAGTCAGCCCCAGCATTTT.

The chain is built from TRBV28 and TRBJ1-5, with 9 positions matching TRBD1. The CDR3 is 15 residues long. Germline CDR1 reads MDHEN; CDR2 reads SYDVKM. J was trimmed by 8 bases and V by 5 bases; bases with no gene match: 10. The CDR3 DNA reads as TGTGCCAGCAGTCCCGGGACAGGGTGGGGGAAGCCCCAGCATTTT. Protein: CASSPGTGWGKPQHF.

This chain joins TRBV7-3 and TRBJ2-3; the D is unclear. CDR1 SGHTA and CDR2 FQGTGA come from the germline V gene. Trimming shortened V by 4 bases and J by 2 bases, and 7 bases separated the two germline ends. The CDR3 is made up of 13 amino acids. DNA for the CDR3: TGTGCCAGCAGCTCCACAGTCACAGATACGCAGTATTTT. It codes for CASSSTVTDTQYF.

In this sample, this clone turned up a few times. The same CDR3 is also encoded by other DNA sequences in this sample. The chain couples TRBV5-1 to TRBJ1-1, with TRBD1 matching 7 bases. With 7 bases clipped from V and 0 bases from J, the junction kept 3 bases outside the gene matches. The germline V gene has CDR1 SGHRS and CDR2 YFSETQ. This CDR3 has 13 amino acids. The CDR3 nucleotides read TGCGCCAGCTCGGGACAGATGAACACTGAAGCTTTCTTT. Protein sequence: CASSGQMNTEAFF. The whole variable domain, filled in from reference TRBV5-1 and TRBJ1-1, reads KAGVTQTPRYLIKTRGQQVTLSCSPISGHRSVSWYQQTPGQGLQFLFEYFSETQRNKGNFPGRFSGRQFSNSRSEMNVSTLELGDSALYLCASSGQMNTEAFFGQGTRLTVV.